The rows below give T cell receptor beta chains drawn from one sample of a study of CD8+ T cells in alopecia areata. Only in-frame clones appear in the TCRdb table, and some are missing; sequencing was by immunoSEQ multiplex PCR. This sample has roughly 200,000 clones, with roughly 59% found just once. The source was CD4+ T cells sorted from blood, collected at week 0. These TCRs come from a human donor with alopecia areata. Both conserved end residues are part of each CDR3. Each record gives: D gene, J gene, V gene, clone size, CDR3 protein, CDR3 DNA. The D gene is left open where the match is weak. Only part of the rows carry a size: once, few, many, or a class if the clone is expanded.

D: NA
J: TRBJ1-2
V: TRBV5-1
size: few
CDR3: CASSSWAGYGYTF
DNA: TGCGCCAGCAGCTCGTGGGCAGGCTATGGCTACACCTTC

D: TRBD2
J: TRBJ2-7
V: TRBV10-3
size: NA
CDR3: CAIRPGGSSYEQYF
DNA: TGTGCCATCAGACCCGGGGGGAGCTCCTACGAGCAGTACTTC

D: NA
J: TRBJ1-5
V: TRBV5-1
size: NA
CDR3: CASSLGLPNQPQHF
DNA: TGCGCCAGCAGCTTGGGTCTACCCAATCAGCCCCAGCATTTT

D: NA
J: TRBJ2-7
V: TRBV29-1
size: NA
CDR3: CSVEGDGTYEQYF
DNA: TGCAGCGTTGAAGGGGACGGGACCTACGAGCAGTACTTC

D: NA
J: TRBJ1-5
V: TRBV29-1
size: NA
CDR3: CSVRTAAGQPQHF
DNA: TGCAGCGTTCGGACTGCGGCGGGGCAGCCCCAGCATTTT

D: TRBD1
J: TRBJ1-4
V: TRBV29-1
size: NA
CDR3: CSALTGVWGEKLFF
DNA: TGCAGCGCCCTCACAGGGGTTTGGGGAGAAAAACTGTTTTTT

D: NA
J: TRBJ1-2
V: TRBV27
size: NA
CDR3: CASSLSGGVSRGYTF
DNA: TGTGCCAGCAGTTTATCGGGTGGGGTGTCGAGAGGCTACACCTTC

D: NA
J: TRBJ2-4
V: TRBV18
size: NA
CDR3: CASSPLAGREAKNIQYF
DNA: TGTGCCAGCTCACCACTTGCTGGGAGAGAGGCCAAAAACATTCAGTACTTC

D: TRBD1
J: TRBJ1-5
V: TRBV30
size: once
CDR3: CAWSSGQGVQPQHF
DNA: TGTGCCTGGAGTTCGGGACAGGGAGTTCAGCCCCAGCATTTT

D: NA
J: TRBJ1-5
V: TRBV19
size: NA
CDR3: CASSFGVIQPQHF
DNA: TGTGCCAGTAGTTTTGGTGTTATACAGCCCCAGCATTTT

D: NA
J: TRBJ1-4
V: TRBV4-3
size: NA
CDR3: CASSQDLVPWPDEKLFF
DNA: TGCGCCAGCAGCCAAGATCTGGTACCCTGGCCCGATGAAAAACTGTTTTTT

D: NA
J: TRBJ1-2
V: TRBV10-3
size: NA
CDR3: CAISEFREGDGYTF
DNA: TGTGCCATCAGTGAGTTCAGGGAGGGGGATGGCTACACCTTC

D: NA
J: TRBJ2-3
V: TRBV29-1
size: once
CDR3: CSVERENTDTQYF
DNA: TGCAGCGTTGAAAGGGAGAACACAGATACGCAGTATTTT

D: NA
J: TRBJ1-6
V: TRBV27
size: NA
CDR3: CASMDGAGHSPLHF
DNA: TGTGCCAGCATGGATGGGGCAGGGCATTCACCCCTCCACTTT

D: TRBD2
J: TRBJ2-3
V: TRBV27
size: NA
CDR3: CASSKYRLATSTDTQYF
DNA: TGTGCCAGCAGCAAATACCGACTAGCGACTAGCACAGATACGCAGTATTTT